This entry lists 32 T cell receptor beta chains sequenced from one sample in a study of memory CD4+ T cells and cytomegalovirus serostatus. Repertoires were generated with immunoSEQ multiplex PCR, while TCRdb's copy carries only in-frame clones and drops some. Found here are around 50,000 clones, about 73% of them singletons; the top ten hold around 0.61%. The sort gate was single viable CD3+CD4+CD8-CD45RO+ cells for memory CD4+ T cells. The specimen was memory CD4+ T cells from blood. The receptors shown here come from an adult in good health and CMV-seronegative.

This clone was picked up one time. This sequence joins TRBV19 and TRBJ2-3; 13 bases line up with TRBD2. Per the germline V gene, CDR1 is LNHDA and CDR2 is SQIVND (reference sequence). V shed 5 bases, J shed 5 bases, and the junction held 4 bases outside the gene matches. The CDR3 loop spans 15 amino acids. In nucleotides, the CDR3 is TGTGCCAGTAGTGACGGGACTAGCGGGAAAGATACGCAGTATTTT. Protein product: CASSDGTSGKDTQYF. The full variable domain, with the rest looked up from reference TRBV19 and TRBJ2-3, is DGGITQSPKYLFRKEGQNVTLSCEQNLNHDAMYWYRQDPGQGLRLIYYSQIVNDFQKGDIAEGYSVSREKKESFPLTVTSAQKNPTAFYLCASSDGTSGKDTQYFGPGTRLTVL.

CDR3 sequence reads: CASTPYEQYF. The CDR3 DNA reads as TGTGCCAGCACCCCCTACGAGCAGTACTTC. The chain uses TRBV2 and TRBJ2-7; D is uncertain. Germline CDR1 SNHLY, CDR2 FYNNEI. The CDR3 is 10 residues long. V was pared by 7 bases and J by 2 bases, with 3 bases between.

The chain employs TRBV7-9 and TRBJ2-1, with 11 bases fitting TRBD2. Germline CDR1 is SEHNR and CDR2 is FQNEAQ (reference sequence). The CDR3 is made up of 14 amino acids. The trim removed 3 bases at V and 8 bases at J, leaving 3 bases unmatched. Here the CDR3 reads CASSFSGRADEQFF. CDR3 bases: TGTGCCAGCAGCTTTAGCGGGAGGGCCGATGAGCAGTTCTTC.

The chain has TRBV7-8 and TRBJ2-1, with a weak D call TRBD1 (6 bases). The CDR3 spans 16 residues. The V gene's germline CDR1 is SGHVS and CDR2 FQNEAQ. V was clipped by 5 bases and J by 4 bases, with 18 bases between them. CDR3 DNA: TGTGCCAGCAGCATCACTACAGGGATACTTTACAATGAGCAGTTCTTC. Protein sequence: CASSITTGILYNEQFF.

This clone turned up a few times. V gene TRBV7-9 combines with J gene TRBJ1-4, with D uncertain. V dropped 5 bases and J dropped 8 bases, with 15 bases sitting between them. Germline lookup yields CDR1 SEHNR and CDR2 FQNEAQ (reference sequence). The CDR3 length is 14 residues. In nucleotides, the CDR3 is TGTGCCAGCAGCGCCTCGGTTACCCAGGAAAAACTGTTTTTT. It translates to CASSASVTQEKLFF.

The chain recombines TRBV29-1 with TRBJ1-1; 9 bases map to TRBD1. J lost 1 base, V lost 4 bases, and 4 bases had no gene match. The CDR3 contains 14 residues. Germline values: CDR1 SQVTM, CDR2 ANQGSEA. For the CDR3, the DNA is TGCAGCGTTGCTCAGGGACAGGGGAACACTGAAGCTTTCTTT. Protein product: CSVAQGQGNTEAFF.

The gene calls are TRBV19 and TRBJ2-7, with 13 bases aligning to TRBD2. The V and J ends lost 2 bases and 2 bases, in that order; junction bases with no gene match: 9. The CDR3 length is 18 residues. Germline-derived CDR1 and CDR2 are LNHDA and SQIVND (reference sequence). CDR3 nucleotide sequence: TGTGCCAGTAGTATACGTCACCCACTAGCGGGAGGGACCTACGAGCAGTACTTC. Translation gives CASSIRHPLAGGTYEQYF. The full variable domain, its missing parts supplied by reference TRBV19 and TRBJ2-7, is DGGITQSPKYLFRKEGQNVTLSCEQNLNHDAMYWYRQDPGQGLRLIYYSQIVNDFQKGDIAEGYSVSREKKESFPLTVTSAQKNPTAFYLCASSIRHPLAGGTYEQYFGPGTRLTVT.

This chain links TRBV19 with TRBJ2-7, with TRBD2 matching over 12 bases. The length of the CDR3 is 16 residues. V lost 4 bases to trimming and J lost 1 base; unmatched junction nucleotides: 5. Germline loops: CDR1 LNHDA, CDR2 SQIVND (reference sequence). The CDR3 DNA reads as TGTGCCAGTAGTACCCACGGACTAGCGGGATCCTACGAGCAGTACTTC. Its translation: CASSTHGLAGSYEQYF.

The V call is TRBV6-1, the J call TRBJ2-5, with D possibly matching TRBD1 (6 bases). The J call is in doubt because the DNA end fits TRBJ2-7 better. Germline CDR1 is MNHNS and CDR2 is SASEGT. The CDR3 loop spans 15 amino acids. The CDR3 nucleotides are TGTGCCAGCAGATTAGAGTCAGGGGCGACCTACGAGCAGTACTTC. Its protein is CASRLESGATYEQYF.

This clone occurred a few times. At the DNA level, this CDR3 is encoded by other sequences in the same sample as well. The genes are TRBV5-1 and TRBJ2-7; possible D gene TRBD2, 5 bases. From germline, CDR1 is SGHRS and CDR2 YFSETQ. The CDR3 covers 13 residues. V was shortened by 1 base and J by 3 bases, with 8 bases between the two germline ends. The CDR3 nucleotides are TGCGCCAGCAGCTTGAACCGGGGCTACGAGCAGTACTTC. This sequence encodes CASSLNRGYEQYF.

V and J are TRBV28 and TRBJ2-7; 9 bases align to TRBD1. J lost 0 bases, V lost 2 bases, and 8 bases had no gene match. Per the germline V gene, CDR1 is MDHEN and CDR2 is SYDVKM. CDR3 length: 17 residues. CDR3 bases: TGTGCCAGCAGTTTAAAGCCGGGACAGGGATTCTCCTACGAGCAGTACTTC. Residues: CASSLKPGQGFSYEQYF.

The gene calls are TRBV30 and TRBJ2-7; no clear D. Germline loops: CDR1 GTSNPN, CDR2 SVGIG (reference sequence). With 3 bases removed from V and 4 bases from J, the gap between germline ends came to 13 bases. The CDR3 length is 13 residues. The CDR3 here is CAWSLTRYYEQYF. The CDR3 nucleotides read TGTGCCTGGAGCTTAACGAGGTATTACGAGCAGTACTTC.

V and J are TRBV7-8 and TRBJ2-5; TRBD2 might be the D (7 bases). With 6 bases removed from V and 3 bases from J, the gap between germline ends came to 26 bases. In germline, CDR1 is SGHVS, CDR2 FQNEAQ. This CDR3 contains 18 residues. CDR3 loop: CASSSSVVVRGPKETQYF. CDR3 DNA sequence: TGTGCCAGCAGTTCATCCGTAGTTGTGCGGGGGCCTAAAGAGACCCAGTACTTC.

The genes are TRBV4-2 and TRBJ2-3; 13 positions agree with TRBD2. CDR1 is LGHNA and CDR2 is YNFKEQ in the germline V gene. This CDR3 comprises 18 residues. With V trimmed by 2 bases and J by 3 bases, 8 bases remained unmatched. The DNA of the CDR3 is TGTGCCAGCAGCCAAACCTTTAGGACTAGCGGGAGAACAGATACGCAGTATTTT. Translated, it gives CASSQTFRTSGRTDTQYF.

The chain is built from TRBV11-2 and TRBJ2-7; D might be TRBD2 (6 bases). The CDR3 extends over 16 amino acids. V was pared by 1 base and J by 0 bases, with 13 bases between. The V gene's germline CDR1 is SGHAT and CDR2 FQNNGV. CDR3 protein: CASSLGLARLSYEQYF. The CDR3 coding sequence is TGTGCCAGCAGCTTAGGGCTAGCGAGACTCTCCTACGAGCAGTACTTC.

The J gene is TRBJ1-4, the V gene TRBV27, with unresolved D. From germline, CDR1 is MNHEY and CDR2 SMNVEV (reference sequence). There are 13 residues in the CDR3. V shed 4 bases and J shed 4 bases, with 7 bases lying between them. In DNA, the CDR3 is TGTGCCAGCAGTTCGCAGAATAATGAAAAACTGTTTTTT. Its translation is CASSSQNNEKLFF.

The chain combines TRBV18 with TRBJ1-1; tentative D call: TRBD1 (5 bases). The CDR3 covers 15 residues. Germline V CDR1 and CDR2: KGHSH, LQKENI. With 1 base removed from V and 5 bases from J, the gap between germline ends came to 14 bases. CDR3 sequence: CASSPQAQGRTEAFF. In nucleotides, the CDR3 is TGTGCCAGCTCACCACAAGCTCAGGGAAGGACTGAAGCTTTCTTT.

This rearrangement joins TRBV2 to TRBJ2-3; maybe TRBD1 (6 bases). The CDR3 contains 15 residues. V was trimmed by 6 bases and J by 6 bases, leaving 19 bases between them. Germline CDR1 is SNHLY and CDR2 is FYNNEI. CDR3 DNA sequence: TGTGCCAGCAGGAAGGGGGATCGGCCGGCGGATACGCAGTATTTT. Its translation: CASRKGDRPADTQYF.

CDR3 in amino acids: CASSLGLTSTDTQYF. DNA of the CDR3: TGTGCCAGCAGCTTAGGCCTGACTAGCACAGATACGCAGTATTTT. The chain links TRBV5-4 to TRBJ2-3; D not certain. Looked up from germline, CDR1 is SGHNT and CDR2 is YYREEE (reference sequence). The CDR3 totals 15 residues. V was cut by 2 bases and J by 0 bases, with 10 bases left in between.

This chain joins TRBV28 and TRBJ2-7, with a possible D match to TRBD2 (6 bases). Germline V gives CDR1 MDHEN, CDR2 SYDVKM. Trimming stripped 6 bases from V and 0 bases from J, with 18 bases between. The CDR3 is 16 residues long. CDR3 loop: CASSPSGGTRSYEQYF. In DNA form, the CDR3 reads TGTGCCAGCAGCCCCTCCGGCGGGACTCGCTCCTACGAGCAGTACTTC.

The V and J genes are TRBV4-1 and TRBJ1-1; 9 nucleotides align to TRBD1. Germline-derived CDR1 and CDR2 are MGHRA and YSYEKL. V lost 2 bases and J lost 1; bases outside the gene matches: 5. CDR3 length equals 16 residues. Here the CDR3 reads CASSQFPQGANTEAFF. CDR3 DNA: TGCGCCAGCAGCCAATTTCCACAGGGGGCGAACACTGAAGCTTTCTTT.

The chain joins TRBV28 to TRBJ2-6, with D possibly matching TRBD1 (5 bases). Per germline, CDR1 MDHEN and CDR2 SYDVKM. The V and J ends lost 4 bases and 0 bases respectively, with 7 bases between them. CDR3 length equals 15 residues. This chain's CDR3 is CASSWGSSGANVLTF. The CDR3, as DNA: TGTGCCAGCAGTTGGGGCAGCTCTGGGGCCAACGTCCTGACTTTC.

The V call is TRBV29-1, the J call TRBJ2-3; D possibly corresponds to TRBD1 (5 bases). Trimming took 4 bases from V and 0 from J, leaving 11 bases between them. Germline values: CDR1 SQVTM, CDR2 ANQGSEA. The CDR3 runs to 14 residues. Here the CDR3 reads CSVGGSSSTDTQYF. The CDR3 nucleotides are TGCAGCGTTGGGGGCAGCTCTAGCACAGATACGCAGTATTTT.

The chain joins TRBV9 to TRBJ2-3; 8 bases map to TRBD1. The length of the CDR3 is 15 residues. After removal of 0 bases from V and 5 bases from J, the junction contained 5 bases not matched to a gene. Germline values: CDR1 SGDLS, CDR2 YYNGEE. CDR3 coding DNA: TGTGCCAGCAGCGTAGCTCAGGGGGCTATAGATACGCAGTATTTT. Translating it yields CASSVAQGAIDTQYF.

The rearrangement joins TRBV7-3 to TRBJ1-1, with D hard to call. CDR1 is SGHTA and CDR2 is FQGTGA in the germline V gene. CDR3 size: 14 residues. The germline V and J ends were trimmed by 1 base and 1 base, with 7 bases remaining between them. CDR3 amino acids: CASSLRAGNTEAFF. In nucleotides, the CDR3 is TGTGCCAGCAGCTTAAGGGCAGGGAACACTGAAGCTTTCTTT.

This clone has just one count. This rearrangement joins TRBV7-9 to TRBJ2-3; 10 positions agree with TRBD2. V was pared by 5 bases and J by 2 bases, with 10 bases of the junction left unmatched. The CDR3 totals 17 residues. The V gene's germline CDR1 is SEHNR and CDR2 FQNEAQ (reference sequence). In DNA form, the CDR3 reads TGTGCCAGCAGCCCGACCGGGACTAGCGTTTACACAGATACGCAGTATTTT. This translates into CASSPTGTSVYTDTQYF.

The J gene is TRBJ2-7, the V gene TRBV1; the table calls TRBD2, which could not be checked here. TRBV1 is a pseudogene. CDR3 length: 18 residues. The CDR3 DNA reads as TGCACCAGCAGCCAAGACGGACCTGGTGCGGGAGGTCGGTACGAGCAGTACTTC. Translated, it gives CTSSQDGPGAGGRYEQYF.

This rearrangement joins TRBV11-2 to TRBJ2-7, with TRBD1 matching over 9 bases. Per the germline V gene, CDR1 is SGHAT and CDR2 is FQNNGV. The junction had 6 bases not matched to a gene; V was cut back by 4 bases and J by 2 bases. The CDR3 length is 15 residues. The DNA of the CDR3 is TGTGCCAGCAGCTACTCCCGGGACAGGGCCTACGAGCAGTACTTC. Translation gives CASSYSRDRAYEQYF.

This clone occurred once. The chain combines TRBV9 with TRBJ2-3; D not certain. Deletions cut 1 base from V and 0 bases from J, with 9 bases between. This CDR3 is built from 15 residues. Looked up from germline, CDR1 is SGDLS and CDR2 is YYNGEE. The CDR3 nucleotides are TGTGCCAGCAGCGTATGGCAGGTTAGCACAGATACGCAGTATTTT. Protein: CASSVWQVSTDTQYF.

The rearrangement links TRBV28 to TRBJ2-4; possible D gene TRBD2, 5 bases. Germline V lookup: CDR1 MDHEN, CDR2 SYDVKM. Trimming took off 4 bases at V and 9 bases at J, with 13 bases between the two ends. There are 13 residues in the CDR3. The CDR3 loop reads CASSYGDMGIQYF. The CDR3 bases are TGTGCCAGCAGTTACGGGGATATGGGCATTCAGTACTTC.

This chain uses TRBV6-4 with TRBJ1-4, with no clear D. V was pared by 0 bases and J by 7 bases, with 9 bases between. CDR1 MRHNA and CDR2 SNTAGT come from the germline V gene. The CDR3 sequence is 14 residues long. CDR3 in DNA: TGTGCCAGCAGTGACTCCGAATACAGTGAAAAACTGTTTTTT. Amino acids: CASSDSEYSEKLFF.

J is TRBJ1-2 and V is TRBV10-3; D ambiguous. The CDR3 totals 13 residues. V was pared by 8 bases and J by 4 bases, with 14 bases between. Germline CDR1 reads ENHRY; CDR2 reads SYGVKD. In DNA form, the CDR3 reads TGTGCCATCTCGGACGGGAGAATCTATGGCTACACCTTC. Translating gives CAISDGRIYGYTF.